The T cell receptor (beta chain) under discussion was sequenced for a study of T cell clones after liver transplantation. This clone was observed a few times. What it recognizes is unknown. J was trimmed by 7 bases and V by 5 bases; bases with no gene match: 7. CDR1 and CDR2 (germline): LNHDA, SQIVND (reference sequence). The CDR3 contains 13 residues. Produced via immunoSEQ multiplex PCR; TCRdb's table is partial and in-frame only. The table includes about 80,000 clones, 65% to 85% detected once. Overall study results and limits: Low donor cell numbers restricted donor-reactive repertoire measurement in two subjects.

The gene calls are TRBV19 and TRBJ1-2; 7 bases fit TRBD1. This TCR derives from a human patient who received a liver transplant. Among the T cells, some may be from the graft donor. Sample: CD4+ T cells from blood, taken approximately 3.5 years after liver transplant. This CDR3 is CASSLNGQAGYTF. The CDR3 DNA follows: TGTGCCAGTAGTCTAAATGGACAGGCTGGCTACACCTTC.